This TCR beta chain originates from a study of spatial heterogeneity in lung cancer. As for the study in general: Samples were obtained from 70 or so donors, all untreated early-stage non-small cell lung cancer patients. Follow-up PBMC specimens underwent sequencing when available; their median timing was about 2 years after resection. Beta-chain sequences were consistently detected more often than alpha-chain sequences.

TCR cDNA molecules were tagged individually, and each one carried a unique molecular identifier. TCRdb passed the 5' RACE reads through MiXCR, listing each CDR3 protein once. The sample carries more than 95,000 distinct CDR3 sequences, 10% to 15% recorded once. This clonotype came up many times. With V trimmed by 5 bases and J by 5 bases, 5 bases remained unmatched. Germline values: CDR1 SNHLY, CDR2 FYNNEI. This CDR3 contains 14 residues. Time point defined: blood at routine non-recurrence follow-up after resection. Extraction of whole RNA from tumor, nontumor lung or frozen PBMC preceded unsorted sequencing.

This specimen consisted of PBMCs, obtained at follow-up. The rearrangement links TRBV2 to TRBJ2-5, with 10 bases fitting TRBD1. The receptor was isolated from a male donor with early-stage non-small cell lung cancer. DNA for the CDR3: TGTGCCAGCAGTCCGACAGGGGGCAGGGAGACCCAGTACTTC. This sequence encodes CASSPTGGRETQYF.